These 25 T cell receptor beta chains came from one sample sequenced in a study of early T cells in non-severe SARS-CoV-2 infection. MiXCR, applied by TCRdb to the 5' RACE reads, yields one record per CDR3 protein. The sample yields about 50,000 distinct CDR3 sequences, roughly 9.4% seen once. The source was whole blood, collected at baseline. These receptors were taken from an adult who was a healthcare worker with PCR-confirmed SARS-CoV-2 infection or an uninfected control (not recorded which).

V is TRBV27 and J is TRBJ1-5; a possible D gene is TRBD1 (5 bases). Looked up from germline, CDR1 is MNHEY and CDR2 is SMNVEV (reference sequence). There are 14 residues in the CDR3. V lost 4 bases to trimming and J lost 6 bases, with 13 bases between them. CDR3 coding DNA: TGTGCCAGCAGTTCGGGCAGCGGGGGTCAGCCCCAGCATTTT. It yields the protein CASSSGSGGQPQHF.

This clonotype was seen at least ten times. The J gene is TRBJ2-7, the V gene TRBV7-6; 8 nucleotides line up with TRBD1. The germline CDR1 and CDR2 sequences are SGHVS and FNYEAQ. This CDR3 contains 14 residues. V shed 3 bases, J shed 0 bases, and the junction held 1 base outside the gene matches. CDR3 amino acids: CASSFQGASYEQYF. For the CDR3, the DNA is TGTGCCAGCAGCTTCCAGGGGGCCTCCTACGAGCAGTACTTC. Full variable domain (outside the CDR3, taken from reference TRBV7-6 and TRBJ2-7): GAGVSQSPRYKVTKRGQDVALRCDPISGHVSLYWYRQALGQGPEFLTYFNYEAQQDKSGLPNDRFSAERPEGSISTLTIQRTEQRDSAMYRCASSFQGASYEQYFGPGTRLTVT.

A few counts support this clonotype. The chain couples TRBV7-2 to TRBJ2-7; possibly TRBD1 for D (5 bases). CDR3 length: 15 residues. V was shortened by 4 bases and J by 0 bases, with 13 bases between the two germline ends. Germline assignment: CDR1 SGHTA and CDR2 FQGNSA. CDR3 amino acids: CASSSGATSSYEQYF. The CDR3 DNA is TGTGCCAGCAGCTCTGGGGCCACGAGCTCCTACGAGCAGTACTTC.

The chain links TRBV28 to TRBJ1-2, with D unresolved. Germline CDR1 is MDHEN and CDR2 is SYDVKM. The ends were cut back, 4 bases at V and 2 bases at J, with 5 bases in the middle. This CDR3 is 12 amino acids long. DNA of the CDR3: TGTGCCAGCAGTTCATCAAACTATGGCTACACCTTC. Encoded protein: CASSSSNYGYTF.

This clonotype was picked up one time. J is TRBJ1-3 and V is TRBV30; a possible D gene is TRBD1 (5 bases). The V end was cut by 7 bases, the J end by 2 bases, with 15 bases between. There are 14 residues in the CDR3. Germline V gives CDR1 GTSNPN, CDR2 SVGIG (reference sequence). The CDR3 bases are TGTGCCTACGGAGGGACTCCAGCTGGAAACACCATATATTTT. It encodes CAYGGTPAGNTIYF.

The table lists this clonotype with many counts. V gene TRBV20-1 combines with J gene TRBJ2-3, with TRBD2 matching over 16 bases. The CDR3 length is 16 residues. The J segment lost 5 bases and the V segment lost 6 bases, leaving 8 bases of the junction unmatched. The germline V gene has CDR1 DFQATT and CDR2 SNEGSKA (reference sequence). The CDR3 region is CSAAGLAGGHGDTQYF. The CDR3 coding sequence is TGCAGTGCCGCGGGACTAGCGGGGGGGCATGGAGATACGCAGTATTTT.

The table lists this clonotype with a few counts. The CDR3: CASRMGLADYEQYF. CDR3 DNA sequence: TGTGCCAGCAGAATGGGACTAGCGGATTACGAGCAGTACTTC. This chain links TRBV6-6 with TRBJ2-7, with 11 bases identical to TRBD2. This CDR3 has 14 amino acids. The V and J ends lost 6 bases and 4 bases, in that order; junction bases with no gene match: 5. Germline CDR1 is MNHNY and CDR2 is SVGAGI (reference sequence).

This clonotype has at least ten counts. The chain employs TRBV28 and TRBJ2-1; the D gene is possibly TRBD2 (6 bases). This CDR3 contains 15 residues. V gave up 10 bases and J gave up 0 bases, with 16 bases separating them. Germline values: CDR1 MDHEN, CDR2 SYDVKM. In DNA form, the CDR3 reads TGTGCCACCCTGGGACTTTCGAGCTCCTACAATGAGCAGTTCTTC. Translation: CATLGLSSSYNEQFF.

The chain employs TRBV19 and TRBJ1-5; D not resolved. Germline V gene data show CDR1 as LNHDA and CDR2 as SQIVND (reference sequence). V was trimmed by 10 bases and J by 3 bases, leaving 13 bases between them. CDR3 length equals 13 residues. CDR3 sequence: CATATRVNQPQHF. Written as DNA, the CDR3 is TGTGCCACCGCAACAAGGGTCAATCAGCCCCAGCATTTT.

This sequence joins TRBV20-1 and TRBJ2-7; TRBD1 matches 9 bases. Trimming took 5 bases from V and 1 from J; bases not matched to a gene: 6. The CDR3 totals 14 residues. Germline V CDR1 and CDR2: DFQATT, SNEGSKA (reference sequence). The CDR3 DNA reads TGCAGTGCTCATACAGGGGGCTTATCCTACGAGCAGTACTTC. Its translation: CSAHTGGLSYEQYF.

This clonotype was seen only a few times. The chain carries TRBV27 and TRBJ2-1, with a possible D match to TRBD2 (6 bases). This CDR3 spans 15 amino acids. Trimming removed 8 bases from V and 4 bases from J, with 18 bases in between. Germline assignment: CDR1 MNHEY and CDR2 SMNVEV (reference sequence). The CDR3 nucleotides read TGTGCCAGCTCACTCTCGGGGAGCGGGTACAATGAGCAGTTCTTC. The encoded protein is CASSLSGSGYNEQFF.

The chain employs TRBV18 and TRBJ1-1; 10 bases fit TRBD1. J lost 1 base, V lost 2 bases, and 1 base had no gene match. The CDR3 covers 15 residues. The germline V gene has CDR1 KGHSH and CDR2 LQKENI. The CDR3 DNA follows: TGTGCCAGCTCACCATGGGACAGGGGGAACACTGAAGCTTTCTTT. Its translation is CASSPWDRGNTEAFF. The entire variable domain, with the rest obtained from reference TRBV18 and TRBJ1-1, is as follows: NAGVMQNPRHLVRRRGQEARLRCSPMKGHSHVYWYRQLPEEGLKFMVYLQKENIIDESGMPKERFSAEFPKEGPSILRIQQVVRGDSAAYFCASSPWDRGNTEAFFGQGTRLTVV.

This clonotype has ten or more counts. The CDR3 sequence: CASSQADAVIYNSPLHF. In DNA form, the CDR3 reads TGCGCCAGCAGCCAAGCCGACGCGGTAATCTATAATTCACCCCTCCACTTT. The chain carries TRBV4-1 and TRBJ1-6; D is uncertain. The CDR3 runs 17 residues. Trimming shortened V by 1 base and J by 3 bases, and 13 bases separated the two germline ends. The germline gives CDR1 MGHRA, CDR2 YSYEKL.

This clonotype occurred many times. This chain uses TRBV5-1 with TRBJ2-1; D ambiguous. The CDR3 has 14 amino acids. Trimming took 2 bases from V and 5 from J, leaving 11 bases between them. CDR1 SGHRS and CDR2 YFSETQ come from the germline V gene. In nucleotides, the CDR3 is TGCGCCAGCAGCTTATATCTATTGAACAATGAGCAGTTCTTC. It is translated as CASSLYLLNNEQFF.

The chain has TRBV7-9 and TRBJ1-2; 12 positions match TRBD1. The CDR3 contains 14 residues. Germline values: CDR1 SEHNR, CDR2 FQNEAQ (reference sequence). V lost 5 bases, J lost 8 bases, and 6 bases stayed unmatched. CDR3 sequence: CASSEGQGARGYTF. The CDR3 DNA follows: TGTGCCAGCAGCGAGGGACAGGGGGCGCGAGGCTACACCTTC. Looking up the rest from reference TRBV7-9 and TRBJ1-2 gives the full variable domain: DTGVSQNPRHKITKRGQNVTFRCDPISEHNRLYWYRQTLGQGPEFLTYFQNEAQLEKSRLLSDRFSAERPKGSFSTLEIQRTEQGDSAMYLCASSEGQGARGYTFGSGTRLTVV.

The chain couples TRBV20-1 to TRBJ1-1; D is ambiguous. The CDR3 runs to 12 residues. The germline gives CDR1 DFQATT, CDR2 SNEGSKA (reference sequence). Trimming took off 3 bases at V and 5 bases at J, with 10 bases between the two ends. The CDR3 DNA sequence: TGCAGTGCTAGGATGACGTCTACTGAAGCTTTCTTT. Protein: CSARMTSTEAFF.

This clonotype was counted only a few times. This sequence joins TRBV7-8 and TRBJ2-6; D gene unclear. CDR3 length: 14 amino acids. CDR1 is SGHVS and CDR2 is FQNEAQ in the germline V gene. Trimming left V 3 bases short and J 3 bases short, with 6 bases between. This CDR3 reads CASSLDHGANVLTF. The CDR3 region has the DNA TGTGCCAGCAGCTTGGACCATGGGGCCAACGTCCTGACTTTC.

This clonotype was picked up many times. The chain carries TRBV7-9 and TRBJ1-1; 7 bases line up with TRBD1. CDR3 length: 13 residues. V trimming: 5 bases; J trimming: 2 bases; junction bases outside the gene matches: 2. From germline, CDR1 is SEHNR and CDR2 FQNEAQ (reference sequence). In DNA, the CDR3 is TGTGCCAGCAGCCCAGGGGGAAACACTGAAGCTTTCTTT. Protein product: CASSPGGNTEAFF.

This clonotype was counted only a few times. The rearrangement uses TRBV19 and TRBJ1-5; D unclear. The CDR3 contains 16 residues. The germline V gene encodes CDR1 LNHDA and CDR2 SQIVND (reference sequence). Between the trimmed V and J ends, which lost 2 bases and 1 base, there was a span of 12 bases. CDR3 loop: CASSISAGRSNQPQHF. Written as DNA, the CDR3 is TGTGCCAGTAGTATAAGCGCGGGCAGGAGCAATCAGCCCCAGCATTTT.

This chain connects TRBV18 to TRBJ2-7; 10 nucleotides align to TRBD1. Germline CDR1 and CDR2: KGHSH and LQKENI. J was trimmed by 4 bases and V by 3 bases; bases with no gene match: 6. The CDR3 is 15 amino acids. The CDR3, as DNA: TGTGCCAGCTCACCCGGCGGGACAGGGGCTTACGAGCAGTACTTC. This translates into CASSPGGTGAYEQYF.

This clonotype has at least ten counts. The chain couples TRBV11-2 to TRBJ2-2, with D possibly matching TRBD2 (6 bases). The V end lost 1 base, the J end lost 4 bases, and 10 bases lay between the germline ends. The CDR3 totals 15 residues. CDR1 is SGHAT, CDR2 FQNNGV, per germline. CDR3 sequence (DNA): TGTGCCAGCAGCTTAGGGAGGGAAGCCACCGGGGAGCTGTTTTTT. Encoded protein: CASSLGREATGELFF.

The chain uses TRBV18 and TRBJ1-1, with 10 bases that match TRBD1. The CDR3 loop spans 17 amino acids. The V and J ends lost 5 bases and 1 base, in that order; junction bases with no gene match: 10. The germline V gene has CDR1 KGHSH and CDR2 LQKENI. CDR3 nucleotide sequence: TGTGCCAGCTCAGCCCGGGACAGGGGATTTACGAACACTGAAGCTTTCTTT. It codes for CASSARDRGFTNTEAFF.

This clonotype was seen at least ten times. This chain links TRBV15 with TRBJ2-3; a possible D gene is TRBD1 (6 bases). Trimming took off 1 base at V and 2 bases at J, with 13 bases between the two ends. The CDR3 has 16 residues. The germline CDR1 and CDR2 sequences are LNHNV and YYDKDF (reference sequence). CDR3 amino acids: CATSRVRDRTTDTQYF. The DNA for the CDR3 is TGTGCCACCAGCAGAGTAAGAGACAGGACCACAGATACGCAGTATTTT.

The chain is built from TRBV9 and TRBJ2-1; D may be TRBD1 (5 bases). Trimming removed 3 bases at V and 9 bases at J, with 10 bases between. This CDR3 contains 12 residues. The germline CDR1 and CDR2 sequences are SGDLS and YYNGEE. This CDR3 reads CASSAREGEQFF. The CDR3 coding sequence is TGTGCCAGCAGCGCCAGGGAAGGTGAGCAGTTCTTC. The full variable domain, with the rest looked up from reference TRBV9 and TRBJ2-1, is DSGVTQTPKHLITATGQRVTLRCSPRSGDLSVYWYQQSLDQGLQFLIQYYNGEERAKGNILERFSAQQFPDLHSELNLSSLELGDSALYFCASSAREGEQFFGPGTRLTVL.

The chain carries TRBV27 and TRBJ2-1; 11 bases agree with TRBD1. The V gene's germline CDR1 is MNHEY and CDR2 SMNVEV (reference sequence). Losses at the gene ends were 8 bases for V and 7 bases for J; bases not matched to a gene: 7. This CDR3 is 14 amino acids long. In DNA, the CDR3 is TGTGCCAGCGTTTTGGGACAGGGGGGGAATGAGCAGTTCTTC. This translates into CASVLGQGGNEQFF.